These 23 T cell receptor beta chains were all obtained from the same sample, sequenced in a study of blood T cell repertoires in COVID-19. The assay was immunoSEQ multiplex PCR, and TCRdb's table has in-frame clones only and misses some. The sample includes roughly 80,000 clones, more than 65% seen only once; the top ten take approximately 10%. Sequencing was carried out using peripheral blood. The source of these receptors is a man aged 50-59 years with acute or convalescent COVID-19.

The V gene is TRBV7-2, the J gene TRBJ2-3; 9 nucleotides line up with TRBD1. V lost 10 bases to trimming and J lost 6 bases; unmatched junction nucleotides: 11. This CDR3 is 14 amino acids long. Germline loops: CDR1 SGHTA, CDR2 FQGNSA. The CDR3 protein is CATSRGQGMDTQYF. The DNA of the CDR3 is TGTGCCACCTCCAGGGGACAGGGCATGGATACGCAGTATTTT.

This chain links TRBV18 with TRBJ2-7; D not resolved. Germline CDR1 and CDR2: KGHSH and LQKENI. V was cut by 2 bases and J by 0 bases, with 11 bases left in between. The CDR3 has 15 residues. The DNA of the CDR3 is TGTGCCAGCTCACCAGTAGGCGGTAGCTCCTACGAGCAGTACTTC. This translates into CASSPVGGSSYEQYF.

This clone was recorded a few times. The CDR3 loop reads CASSQRLTSGRDTGELFF. The CDR3 coding sequence is TGCGCCAGCAGCCAGCGCCTGACTAGCGGGAGGGATACCGGGGAGCTGTTTTTT. The chain uses TRBV5-1 and TRBJ2-2, with 14 nucleotides matching TRBD2. CDR3 size: 18 residues. Germline V gene lookup returns CDR1 SGHRS and CDR2 YFSETQ. After removal of 4 bases from V and 5 bases from J, the junction contained 10 bases not matched to a gene.

The V and J genes are TRBV5-1 and TRBJ1-4, with a possible D match to TRBD1 (5 bases). Trimming cost V 0 bases and J 4 bases, with 16 bases left between them. CDR3 length equals 17 residues. The V gene's germline CDR1 is SGHRS and CDR2 YFSETQ. The CDR3 sequence: CASSLGYLGGSNEKLFF. The CDR3 DNA reads as TGCGCCAGCAGCTTGGGATACTTGGGGGGAAGTAATGAAAAACTGTTTTTT.

By share, this clone counts as large. The rearrangement links TRBV24-1 to TRBJ1-2; maybe TRBD1 (6 bases). The length of the CDR3 is 17 residues. The germline V gene encodes CDR1 KGHDR and CDR2 SFDVKD. Trimming stripped 5 bases from V and 6 bases from J, with 24 bases between. CDR3 loop: CATSVSTVPVGAHGYTF. DNA of the CDR3: TGTGCCACCAGTGTAAGCACAGTCCCAGTGGGGGCTCATGGCTACACCTTC.

CDR3 residues: CASSSRGGGTDTQYF. CDR3 nucleotide sequence: TGTGCCAGCAGTTCCAGAGGGGGGGGCACAGATACGCAGTATTTT. This chain connects TRBV6-5 to TRBJ2-3, with a weak D call TRBD2 (7 bases). The CDR3 is 15 amino acids. Germline V gene sequence: CDR1 MNHEY, CDR2 SVGAGI. Between the trimmed V and J ends, which lost 4 bases and 1 base, there was a span of 12 bases.

The chain recombines TRBV24-1 with TRBJ2-2; the match to TRBD1 covers 7 bases. Germline V gives CDR1 KGHDR, CDR2 SFDVKD. The junction had 3 bases not matched to a gene; V was cut back by 0 bases and J by 0 bases. This CDR3 has 17 amino acids. This chain's CDR3 is CATSDLTGTANTGELFF. In DNA, the CDR3 is TGTGCCACCAGTGATTTGACCGGGACAGCGAACACCGGGGAGCTGTTTTTT.

V usage is TRBV7-3 and J usage is TRBJ2-1, with D possibly TRBD1 on 5 matching bases. The V gene's germline CDR1 is SGHTA and CDR2 FQGTGA. Trimming stripped 4 bases from V and 5 bases from J, with 15 bases between. The CDR3 sequence is 15 residues long. CDR3 residues: CASSSDINPHNEQFF. CDR3 bases: TGTGCCAGCAGCTCGGACATTAACCCCCACAATGAGCAGTTCTTC.

The J gene is TRBJ2-5, the V gene TRBV7-9; D remains ambiguous. Looked up from germline, CDR1 is SEHNR and CDR2 is FQNEAQ (reference sequence). The V end was cut by 2 bases, the J end by 2 bases, with 9 bases between. This CDR3 spans 14 amino acids. CDR3 amino acids: CASSLMAGQETQYF. In DNA, the CDR3 is TGTGCCAGCAGCTTAATGGCAGGACAAGAGACCCAGTACTTC.

This clone was detected only once. V and J are TRBV3-1 (or the pseudogene TRBV3-2) and TRBJ1-2, with D possibly TRBD1 on 5 matching bases. Germline V gene data show CDR1 as LGHDT and CDR2 as YNNKEL (reference sequence). The V end lost 8 bases, the J end lost 11 bases, and 24 bases lay between the germline ends. The CDR3 runs to 14 residues. CDR3 protein: CASLGRGRGSIYTF. In DNA, the CDR3 is TGTGCCAGCCTCGGCCGGGGCCGGGGGTCTATTTACACCTTC.

The chain employs TRBV3-1 (or the pseudogene TRBV3-2) and TRBJ1-6, with D possibly TRBD1 on 5 matching bases. Germline loops: CDR1 LGHDT, CDR2 YNNKEL (reference sequence). V lost 6 bases and J lost 9, with 21 bases in between. CDR3 length: 16 amino acids. CDR3 bases: TGTGCCAGCAGTAGCGGGGGTACTAGTTTACGTTCACCCCTCCACTTT. Translated, it gives CASSSGGTSLRSPLHF.

This chain uses TRBV6-5 with TRBJ2-7; tentative D call: TRBD2 (6 bases). V lost 6 bases to trimming and J lost 0 bases, with 6 bases between them. This CDR3 has 12 amino acids. Germline CDR1 is MNHEY and CDR2 is SVGAGI. CDR3 sequence reads: CASRGGSYEQYF. As DNA, the CDR3 is TGTGCCAGCAGGGGGGGCTCCTACGAGCAGTACTTC.

J is TRBJ2-1 and V is TRBV11-2; perhaps TRBD2 as D (5 bases). CDR1 is SGHAT, CDR2 FQNNGV, per germline. V lost 5 bases and J 10 bases, leaving 15 bases between the germline ends. The CDR3 totals 13 residues. CDR3 region: CASSPFPEGEQFF. The DNA of the CDR3 is TGTGCCAGCAGCCCCTTTCCTGAGGGCGAGCAGTTCTTC. The variable domain in full, with the rest retrieved from reference TRBV11-2 and TRBJ2-1, is EAGVAQSPRYKIIEKRQSVAFWCNPISGHATLYWYQQILGQGPKLLIQFQNNGVVDDSQLPKDRFSAERLKGVDSTLKIQPAKLEDSAVYLCASSPFPEGEQFFGPGTRLTVL.

V and J are TRBV7-2 and TRBJ1-4; 9 nucleotides match TRBD1. CDR3 length: 16 amino acids. V gave up 2 bases and J gave up 8 bases; unmatched junction bases: 9. CDR1 and CDR2 from the germline V gene are SGHTA and FQGNSA. CDR3 in DNA: TGTGCCAGCAGCTTAAGGGTACAGGGGGCAGGGGAAAAACTGTTTTTT. This translates into CASSLRVQGAGEKLFF.

The rearrangement uses TRBV11-1 and TRBJ1-2; D uncertain. Germline V gene lookup returns CDR1 SGHAT and CDR2 FQDESV (reference sequence). This CDR3 is built from 15 residues. Deletions cut 2 bases from V and 2 bases from J, with 12 bases between. CDR3 nucleotides: TGTGCCAGCAGCTTATCGCAAGCGAGAAACTATGGCTACACCTTC. This translates into CASSLSQARNYGYTF.

This CDR3 is CASSQHRATNEKLFF. Here the CDR3 DNA reads TGCGCCAGCAGCCAGCACAGGGCAACTAATGAAAAACTGTTTTTT. The chain employs TRBV4-3 and TRBJ1-4; weak D call: TRBD1 (6 bases). The CDR3 is 15 residues long. V gave up 3 bases and J gave up 0 bases, with 8 bases separating them. Germline CDR1 and CDR2: LGHNA and YSLEER.

This clone was seen only a few times. The rearrangement joins TRBV7-9 to TRBJ1-2, with unresolved D. Germline assignment: CDR1 SEHNR and CDR2 FQNEAQ (reference sequence). V lost 5 bases and J lost 4, with 8 bases in between. There are 12 residues in the CDR3. CDR3 sequence: CASSLPGYGYTF. The DNA for the CDR3 is TGTGCCAGCAGCCTACCCGGCTATGGCTACACCTTC.

The chain employs TRBV6-6 and TRBJ2-1; TRBD2 aligns across 9 bases. The ends lost 4 bases at V and 7 bases at J; junction bases unmatched: 2. CDR1 is MNHNY and CDR2 is SVGAGI in the germline V gene (reference sequence). The CDR3 sequence is 13 residues long. CDR3 nucleotides: TGTGCCAGCAGTTCGCGGGAGGGAAATGAGCAGTTCTTC. This sequence encodes CASSSREGNEQFF.

The V gene is TRBV19, the J gene TRBJ2-2; a possible D gene is TRBD2 (5 bases). The CDR3 runs 15 residues. Germline-derived CDR1 and CDR2 are LNHDA and SQIVND (reference sequence). The ends were cut back, 6 bases at V and 3 bases at J, with 14 bases in the middle. The CDR3 DNA reads as TGTGCCAGTAGATACGCCGGAGGCGACACCGGGGAGCTGTTTTTT. Encoded protein: CASRYAGGDTGELFF.

This rearrangement joins TRBV13 to TRBJ1-5; D unresolved. Looked up from germline, CDR1 is PRHDT and CDR2 is FYEKMQ (reference sequence). Trimming left V 0 bases short and J 0 bases short, with 9 bases between. The CDR3 is 16 residues long. The CDR3 spells CASSLGGRGSNQPQHF. Written as DNA, the CDR3 is TGTGCCAGCAGCTTAGGGGGCCGGGGTAGCAATCAGCCCCAGCATTTT.

The chain joins TRBV5-1 to TRBJ2-7; a possible D gene is TRBD1 (5 bases). Germline lookup yields CDR1 SGHRS and CDR2 YFSETQ. V was cut by 0 bases and J by 5 bases, with 12 bases left in between. The CDR3 consists of 14 residues. The CDR3 loop reads CASSLGPGNHEQYF. CDR3 nucleotide sequence: TGCGCCAGCAGCTTGGGGCCAGGGAACCACGAGCAGTACTTC.

This chain connects TRBV27 to TRBJ1-5; D perhaps matches TRBD1 (5 bases). Trimming shortened V by 3 bases and J by 1 base, and 19 bases separated the two germline ends. This CDR3 has 18 residues. CDR1 MNHEY and CDR2 SMNVEV come from the germline V gene (reference sequence). For the CDR3, the DNA is TGTGCCAGCAGTTTCCCACTCGTCAGGGCGGGGAGCAATCAGCCCCAGCATTTT. Its protein product is CASSFPLVRAGSNQPQHF.

The CDR3 nucleotides read TGTGCCAGCAGCTTGGAAGTCGCCACGGAGTTCTTC. Protein product: CASSLEVATEFF. The chain employs TRBV5-8 and TRBJ2-1; the D is unclear. The CDR3 extends over 12 amino acids. In germline, CDR1 is SGHTS, CDR2 YDEGEE. Trimming removed 0 bases at V and 14 bases at J, with 12 bases between. The full variable domain, with the rest looked up from reference TRBV5-8 and TRBJ2-1, is EAGVTQSPTHLIKTRGQQATLRCSPISGHTSVYWYQQALGLGLQFLLWYDEGEERNRGNFPPRFSGRQFPNYSSELNVNALELEDSALYLCASSLEVATEFFGPGTRLTVL.